The subject of this entry is one TCR beta chain. Trimming took 5 bases from V and 1 from J; bases not matched to a gene: 9. Germline V gene sequence: CDR1 SGHTA, CDR2 FQGNSA. The CDR3 length is 17 residues. The repertoire was sequenced with immunoSEQ multiplex PCR; TCRdb's copy has only in-frame clones and lacks some. Found here are about 17,000 clones, 80% of them singletons; the top ten hold 8% to 13%. The data were taken from a study of blood T cell repertoires in COVID-19. As for the study in general: Italy, Spain and the United States were the sources of the convalescent and acute COVID-19 samples. In each case, the material was cDNA or gDNA derived from T cells, B-cell-depleted T cells, or PBMCs.

The rearrangement joins TRBV7-2 to TRBJ2-1, with 9 bases aligning to TRBD1. The clonotype comes from a man older than 75 with acute or convalescent COVID-19. The specimen sequenced was peripheral blood. The CDR3 reads CASSVTTGGASYNEQFF. For the CDR3, the DNA is TGTGCCAGCAGCGTAACTACAGGGGGCGCTTCCTACAATGAGCAGTTCTTC.